One T cell receptor beta chain is described in this entry. Its antigen remains unidentified. One base away there is no much larger clone; base qualities are not given. Patients with autoimmune disease history or receiving systemic immunosuppression were excluded from the trial. Peripheral blood for TCR sequencing was collected from all dose cohorts at baseline, on cycle 4 day 1, and on cycle 7 day 1. The samples were drawn from a first-in-human, open-label, multicenter phase I dose-escalation trial of ivuxolimab. Adults with locally advanced or metastatic melanoma, renal cell, hepatocellular, or head and neck squamous cell carcinoma were enrolled in the trial. Before TCR sequencing, CD4+ T cells and CD8+ T cells were sorted from peripheral blood as separate populations. This sample was included in a study of OX40 agonist ivuxolimab in advanced cancers. For the study in its entirety: Ivuxolimab was an agonistic, fully human IgG2 monoclonal antibody directed against OX40 (CD134), a costimulatory receptor. In the dose-escalation cohort, roughly four fifths of patients were male, and the mean age was around 60 years, with a range of about 23 to 90. Patients were allowed to have had prior anti-PD-1, anti-PD-L1 or anti-CTLA-4 therapy, and approximately 40% of the dose-escalation patients had previously received checkpoint inhibitors. Partial responses occurred in three dose-escalation patients, of whom one had hepatocellular carcinoma and two had cutaneous melanoma. The paper describes the monotherapy dose-escalation part (N of about 47 patients) of the phase I trial of ivuxolimab. The purpose of peripheral TCRbeta sequencing was to test whether ivuxolimab changed TCR sequence diversity and led to clonal T-cell expansion. Among the approximately 50 dose-escalation patients, approximately 20 had hepatocellular carcinoma, some 15 melanoma, 9 renal cell carcinoma and 9 head and neck cancer. Intravenous ivuxolimab was administered to patients every 2 weeks at six dose levels: 0.01, 0.1, 0.3, 1.5, 3 and 10 mg/kg. What the research found in general, with its limitations: On average, CD8+ T cells showed more expanded clones than CD4+ T cells after ivuxolimab. At doses from 0.1 to 3.0 mg/kg, clonal expansion was seen in both CD4+ and CD8+ blood T cells between baseline and week 6. In partial responders in the 0.1-3.0 mg/kg groups, normalized peripheral clonal expansion was found to be among the lowest, especially among CD8+ T cells. Antigen specificity was not determined for the clonally expanded peripheral T cells. Low levels of normalized T-cell clonal expansion were also seen in some patients who did not respond.

Reading from cysteine to phenylalanine, the CDR3 counts 15 amino acids. The sequence is cut down to CDR3 DNA, 45 bases in frame from base 1. Cut back by 1 base and 0 bases, the V and J ends lie 6 bases apart. CDR1 is given as SGHTA and CDR2 as FQGTGA, both from the germline V gene. To sequence the TCRbeta CDR3 region, genomic DNA was isolated from the sorted cells. The immunoSEQ Assay was used to sequence the TCRbeta CDR3 regions. The table was pulled from immuneACCESS by TCRdb, which kept in-frame rearrangements only. Such tables lose some clones; where checked, under half of the loss comes from unresolved V genes, and the rest has no known cause. This sample holds about 84,000 clones; roughly 89% were observed only once. The ten largest clones take up approximately 0.19% of the sample.

This specimen consisted of CD4+ or CD8+ T cells sorted from blood, obtained in a trial of the OX40 agonist ivuxolimab. This receptor was identified in an adult with an advanced solid tumor such as melanoma, head and neck, liver or kidney cancer. The sequence joins TRBV7-3 to TRBJ2-2, with no reliable assignment of the D segment. The DNA is as follows: TGTGCCAGCAGCTTAATCCCAGCGAACACCGGGGAGCTGTTTTTT. This translates into CASSLIPANTGELFF.